This T cell receptor beta chain was identified in a study of cytomegalovirus exposure and HLA in healthy donors. Findings and limits, study-wide: Donor immune exposure was known only as CMV serostatus.

To note about this clone: The antigen is not known.

Amplification used 60 Vbeta primers and 13 Jbeta primers. Repertoires were generated with immunoSEQ multiplex PCR, while TCRdb's copy carries only in-frame clones and drops some. Here the sample table reports some 75,000 clones. The germline V gene encodes CDR1 SGHRS and CDR2 YFSETQ. The V gene end was trimmed by 9 bases and the J gene end by 2 bases; junction bases not matched to a gene: 11. CDR3 length: 14 residues. The rearrangement uses TRBV5-1 and TRBJ2-7; 7 bases align to TRBD1. Material: PBMCs. The source is a boy aged 10-17 years in good health and CMV-seronegative. In nucleotides, the CDR3 is TGCGCCACGAGGGAAGACAGGGATGCCTACGAGCAGTACTTC. As protein: CATREDRDAYEQYF.